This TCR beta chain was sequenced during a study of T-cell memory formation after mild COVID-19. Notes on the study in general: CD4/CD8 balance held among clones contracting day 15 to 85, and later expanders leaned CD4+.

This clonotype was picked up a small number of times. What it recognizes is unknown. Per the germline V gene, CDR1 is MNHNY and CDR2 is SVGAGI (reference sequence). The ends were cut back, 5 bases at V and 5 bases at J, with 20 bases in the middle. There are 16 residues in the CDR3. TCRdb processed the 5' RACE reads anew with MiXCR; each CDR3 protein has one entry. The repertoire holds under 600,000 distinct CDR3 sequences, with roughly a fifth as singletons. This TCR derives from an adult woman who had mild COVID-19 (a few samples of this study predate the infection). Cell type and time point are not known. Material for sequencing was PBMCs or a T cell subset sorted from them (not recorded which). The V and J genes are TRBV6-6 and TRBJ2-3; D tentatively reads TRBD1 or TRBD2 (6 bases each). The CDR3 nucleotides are TGTGCCAGCAGTCAGCCCGCCGTGGGGGGCGAAGATACGCAGTATTTT. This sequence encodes CASSQPAVGGEDTQYF.